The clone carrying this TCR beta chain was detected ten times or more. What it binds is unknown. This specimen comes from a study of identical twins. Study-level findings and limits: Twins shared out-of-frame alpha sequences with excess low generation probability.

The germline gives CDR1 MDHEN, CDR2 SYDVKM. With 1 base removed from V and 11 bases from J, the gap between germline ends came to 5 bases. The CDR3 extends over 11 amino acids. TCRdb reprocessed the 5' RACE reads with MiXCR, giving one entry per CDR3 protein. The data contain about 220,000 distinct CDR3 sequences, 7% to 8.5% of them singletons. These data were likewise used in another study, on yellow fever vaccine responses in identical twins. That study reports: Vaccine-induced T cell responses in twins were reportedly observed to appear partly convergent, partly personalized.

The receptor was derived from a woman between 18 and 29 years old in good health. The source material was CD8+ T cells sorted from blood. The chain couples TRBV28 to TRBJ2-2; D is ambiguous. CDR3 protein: CASSLSLELFF. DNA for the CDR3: TGTGCCAGCAGTTTATCCTTAGAGCTGTTTTTT.